This T cell receptor beta chain was profiled in a study of molecular identifiers for immune sequencing clone quantification. Libraries of naive CD8 T cells were made from about 19,000 to 1,100,000 sorted cells. They used 10%, 30% or 50% RNA. The CD8+CD4-CCR7+CD45RA+ phenotype defined the sorted naive CD8 T cells. Whole-study findings and limits: Barcode-sharing identical TCR molecules could underestimate highly expanded clone sizes.

CDR3 length equals 14 residues. Germline values: CDR1 SGHAT, CDR2 FQNNGV. TCRdb reanalysed the PCR reads using MiXCR and keeps one entry per CDR3 protein. This table has 50,000 to 75,000 distinct CDR3 sequences, 15% to 20% appearing once. As regards this clonotype: The target antigen is unknown. With a much larger clone just one base away, this may be a read error.

Sequencing input: naive CD8+ T cells from blood, with Jurkat cell RNA spiked in. As for subset: FACS-sorted CD8+CD4-CCR7+CD45RA+ naive T cells. The gene calls are TRBV11-2 and TRBJ2-7, with D tentatively TRBD1 (6 bases). The TCR was taken from a human donor in good health. Some libraries in this study had Jurkat cell RNA spiked in. DNA of the CDR3: TGTGCCGGCAGCTTCTTGGGACAAACCTACGAGCAGTACTTC. It encodes CAGSFLGQTYEQYF.